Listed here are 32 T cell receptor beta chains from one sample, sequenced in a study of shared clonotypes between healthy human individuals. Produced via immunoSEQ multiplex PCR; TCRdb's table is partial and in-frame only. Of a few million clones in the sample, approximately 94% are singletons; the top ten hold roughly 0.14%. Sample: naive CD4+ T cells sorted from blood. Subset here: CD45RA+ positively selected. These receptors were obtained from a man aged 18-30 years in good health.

The CDR3 DNA reads as TGTGCCAGCAGCTTTAGTTACTTGAGCTCCTATAATTCACCCCTCCACTTT. It yields the protein CASSFSYLSSYNSPLHF. The chain employs TRBV5-8 and TRBJ1-6; no clear D gene. The V gene's germline CDR1 is SGHTS and CDR2 YDEGEE. The CDR3 runs 17 residues. V was pared by 2 bases and J by 0 bases, with 12 bases between.

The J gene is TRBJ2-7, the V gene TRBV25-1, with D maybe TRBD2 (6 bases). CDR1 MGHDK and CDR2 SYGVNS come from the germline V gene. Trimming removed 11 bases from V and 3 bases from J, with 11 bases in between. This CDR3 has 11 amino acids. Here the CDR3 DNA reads TGTGCCGGCGGGAAGGGCTACGAGCAGTACTTC. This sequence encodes CAGGKGYEQYF.

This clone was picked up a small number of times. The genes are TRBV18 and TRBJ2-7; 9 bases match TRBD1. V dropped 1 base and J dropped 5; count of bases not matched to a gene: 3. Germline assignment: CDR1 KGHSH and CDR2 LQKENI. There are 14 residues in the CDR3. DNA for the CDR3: TGTGCCAGCTCACCACAGAGACAGGGGGACGAGCAGTACTTC. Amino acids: CASSPQRQGDEQYF.

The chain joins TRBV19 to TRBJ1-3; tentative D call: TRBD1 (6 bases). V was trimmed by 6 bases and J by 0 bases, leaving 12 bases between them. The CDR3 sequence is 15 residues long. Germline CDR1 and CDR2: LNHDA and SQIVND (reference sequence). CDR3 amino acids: CASRAQDSSGNTIYF. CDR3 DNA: TGTGCCAGTAGGGCGCAGGACAGCTCTGGAAACACCATATATTTT.

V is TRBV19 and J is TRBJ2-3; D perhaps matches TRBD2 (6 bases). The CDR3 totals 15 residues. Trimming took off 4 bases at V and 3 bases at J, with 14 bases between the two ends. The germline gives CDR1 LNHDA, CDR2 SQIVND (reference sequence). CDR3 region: CASSTLGGVTDTQYF. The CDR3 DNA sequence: TGTGCCAGTAGTACCCTTGGCGGGGTGACAGATACGCAGTATTTT.

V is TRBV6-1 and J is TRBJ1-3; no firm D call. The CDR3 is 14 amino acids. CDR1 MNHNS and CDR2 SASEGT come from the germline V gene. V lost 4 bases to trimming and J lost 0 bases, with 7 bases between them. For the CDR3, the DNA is TGTGCCAGCAGTGGTCCGCTCTCTGGAAACACCATATATTTT. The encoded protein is CASSGPLSGNTIYF.

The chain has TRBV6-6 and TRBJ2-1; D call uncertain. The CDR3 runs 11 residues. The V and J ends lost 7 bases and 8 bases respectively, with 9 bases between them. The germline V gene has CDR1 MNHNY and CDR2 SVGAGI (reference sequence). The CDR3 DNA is TGTGCCAGCACCACTATAGATGAGCAGTTCTTC. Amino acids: CASTTIDEQFF.

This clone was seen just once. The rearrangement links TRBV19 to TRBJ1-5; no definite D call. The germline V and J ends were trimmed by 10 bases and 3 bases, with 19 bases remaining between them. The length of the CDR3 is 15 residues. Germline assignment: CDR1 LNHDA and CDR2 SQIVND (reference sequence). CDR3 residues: CATKPVDRNNQPQHF. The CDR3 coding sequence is TGTGCCACCAAACCCGTGGACCGGAACAATCAGCCCCAGCATTTT.

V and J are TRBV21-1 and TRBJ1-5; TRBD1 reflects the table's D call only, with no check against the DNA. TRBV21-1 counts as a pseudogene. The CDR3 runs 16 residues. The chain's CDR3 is CASSKAGTGLRQPQHF. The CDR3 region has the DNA TGTGCCAGCAGCAAAGCGGGGACAGGGTTGAGGCAGCCCCAGCATTTT.

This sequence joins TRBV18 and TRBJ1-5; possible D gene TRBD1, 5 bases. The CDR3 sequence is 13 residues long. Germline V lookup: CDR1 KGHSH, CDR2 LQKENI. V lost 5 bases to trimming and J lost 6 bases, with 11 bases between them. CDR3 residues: CASSSAGFQPQHF. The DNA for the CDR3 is TGTGCCAGCTCATCAGCAGGGTTTCAGCCCCAGCATTTT. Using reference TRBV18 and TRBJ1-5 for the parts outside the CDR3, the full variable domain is NAGVMQNPRHLVRRRGQEARLRCSPMKGHSHVYWYRQLPEEGLKFMVYLQKENIIDESGMPKERFSAEFPKEGPSILRIQQVVRGDSAAYFCASSSAGFQPQHFGDGTRLSIL.

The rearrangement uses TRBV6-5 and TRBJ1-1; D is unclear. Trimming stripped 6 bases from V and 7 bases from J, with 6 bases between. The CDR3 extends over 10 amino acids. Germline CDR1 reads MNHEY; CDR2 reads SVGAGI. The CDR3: CASRRGEAFF. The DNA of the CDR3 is TGTGCCAGCAGGAGAGGTGAAGCTTTCTTT.

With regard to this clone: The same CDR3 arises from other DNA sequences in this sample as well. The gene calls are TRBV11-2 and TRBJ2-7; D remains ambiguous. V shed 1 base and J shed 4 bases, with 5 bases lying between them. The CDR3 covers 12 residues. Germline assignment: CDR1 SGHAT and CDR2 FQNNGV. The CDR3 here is CASSLVPYEQYF. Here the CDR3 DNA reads TGTGCCAGCAGCTTAGTTCCGTACGAGCAGTACTTC.

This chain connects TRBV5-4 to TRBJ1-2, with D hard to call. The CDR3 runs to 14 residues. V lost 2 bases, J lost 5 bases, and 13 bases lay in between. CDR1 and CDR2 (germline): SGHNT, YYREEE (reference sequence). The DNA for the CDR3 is TGTGCCAGCAGCTTTGGCTTCCTTCCTTATGGCTACACCTTC. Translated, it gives CASSFGFLPYGYTF.

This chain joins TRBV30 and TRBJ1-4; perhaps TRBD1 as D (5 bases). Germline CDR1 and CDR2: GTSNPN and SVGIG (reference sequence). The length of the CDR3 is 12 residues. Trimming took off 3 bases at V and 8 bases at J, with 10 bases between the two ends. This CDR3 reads CAWSRQPEKLFF. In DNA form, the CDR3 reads TGTGCCTGGAGCCGACAGCCGGAAAAACTGTTTTTT.

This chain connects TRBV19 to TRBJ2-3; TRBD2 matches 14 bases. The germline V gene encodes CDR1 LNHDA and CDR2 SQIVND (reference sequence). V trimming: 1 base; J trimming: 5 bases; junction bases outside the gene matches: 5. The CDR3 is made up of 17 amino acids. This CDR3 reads CASSIVGGLAGEDTQYF. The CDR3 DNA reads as TGTGCCAGTAGTATAGTGGGGGGACTAGCGGGAGAAGATACGCAGTATTTT.

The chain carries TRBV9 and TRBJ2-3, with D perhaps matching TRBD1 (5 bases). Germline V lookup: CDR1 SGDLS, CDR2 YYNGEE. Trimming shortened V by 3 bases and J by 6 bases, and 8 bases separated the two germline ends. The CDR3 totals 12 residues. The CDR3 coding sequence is TGTGCCAGCAGCGGACAGTGGGATACGCAGTATTTT. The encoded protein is CASSGQWDTQYF.

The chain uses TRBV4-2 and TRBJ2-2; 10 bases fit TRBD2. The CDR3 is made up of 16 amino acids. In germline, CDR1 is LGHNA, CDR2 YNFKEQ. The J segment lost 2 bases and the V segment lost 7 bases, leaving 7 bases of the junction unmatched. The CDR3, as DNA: TGTGCCAGCACCTCTATAGCGGGGGGTAACACCGGGGAGCTGTTTTTT. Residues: CASTSIAGGNTGELFF.

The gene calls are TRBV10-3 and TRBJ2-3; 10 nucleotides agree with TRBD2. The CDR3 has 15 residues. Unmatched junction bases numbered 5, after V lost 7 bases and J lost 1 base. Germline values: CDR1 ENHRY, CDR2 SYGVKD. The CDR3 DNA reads TGTGCCATCAATAGCGGGGGGCTCCGCACAGATACGCAGTATTTT. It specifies CAINSGGLRTDTQYF.

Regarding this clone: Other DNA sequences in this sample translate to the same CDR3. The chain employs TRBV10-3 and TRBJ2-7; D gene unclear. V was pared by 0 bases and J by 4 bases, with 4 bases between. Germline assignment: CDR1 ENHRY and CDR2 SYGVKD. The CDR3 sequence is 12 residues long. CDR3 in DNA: TGTGCCATCAGTGAGTCCCCGTACGAGCAGTACTTC. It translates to CAISESPYEQYF.

The chain's CDR3 is CASGGRASYEQYF. The CDR3 nucleotides read TGTGCCAGCGGTGGCAGGGCATCCTACGAGCAGTACTTC. The V gene is TRBV2, the J gene TRBJ2-7; possible D gene TRBD1, 5 bases. The CDR3 is made up of 13 amino acids. Germline V gives CDR1 SNHLY, CDR2 FYNNEI. Trimming pared 8 bases from V and 1 base from J, leaving 12 bases between.

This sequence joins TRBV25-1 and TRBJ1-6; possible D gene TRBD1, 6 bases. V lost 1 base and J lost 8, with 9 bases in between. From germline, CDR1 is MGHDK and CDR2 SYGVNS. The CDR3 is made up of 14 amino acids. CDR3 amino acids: CASSESRGYSPLHF. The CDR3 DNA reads TGTGCCAGCAGTGAATCAAGGGGGTATTCACCCCTCCACTTT.

DNA of the CDR3: TGTGCCAGCAGCTTAATCCTAGCGGGCCCCACAGATACGCAGTATTTT. Protein product: CASSLILAGPTDTQYF. This rearrangement joins TRBV7-9 to TRBJ2-3, with 8 bases identical to TRBD2. Trimming took 2 bases from V and 2 from J; bases not matched to a gene: 6. The CDR3 has 16 amino acids. Germline CDR1 reads SEHNR; CDR2 reads FQNEAQ (reference sequence). Filled out from reference TRBV7-9 and TRBJ2-3, the complete variable domain reads DTGVSQNPRHKITKRGQNVTFRCDPISEHNRLYWYRQTLGQGPEFLTYFQNEAQLEKSRLLSDRFSAERPKGSFSTLEIQRTEQGDSAMYLCASSLILAGPTDTQYFGPGTRLTVL.

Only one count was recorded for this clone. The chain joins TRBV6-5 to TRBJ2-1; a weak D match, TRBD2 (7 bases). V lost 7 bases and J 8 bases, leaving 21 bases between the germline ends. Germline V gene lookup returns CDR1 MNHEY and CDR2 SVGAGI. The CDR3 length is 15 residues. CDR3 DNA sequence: TGTGCCAGCACCCAGGGGCGGGGGCACCGCTATGAGCAGTTCTTC. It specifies CASTQGRGHRYEQFF.

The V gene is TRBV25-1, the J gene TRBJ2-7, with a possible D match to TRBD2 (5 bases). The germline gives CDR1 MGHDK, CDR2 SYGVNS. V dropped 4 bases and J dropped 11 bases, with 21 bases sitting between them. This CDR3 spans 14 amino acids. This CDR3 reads CASSGTGISRREYF. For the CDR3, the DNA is TGTGCCAGCAGTGGAACCGGGATATCGAGACGGGAGTACTTC.

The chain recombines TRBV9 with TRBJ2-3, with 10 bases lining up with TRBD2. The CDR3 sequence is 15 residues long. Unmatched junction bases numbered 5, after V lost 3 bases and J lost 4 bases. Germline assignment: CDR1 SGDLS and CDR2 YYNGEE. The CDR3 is CASSALAGASDTQYF. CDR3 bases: TGTGCCAGCAGCGCCCTAGCGGGAGCCTCAGATACGCAGTATTTT.

The CDR3 loop is CASSLTSGVRETQYF. The CDR3 bases are TGTGCCAGCAGTTTGACTAGCGGGGTCCGGGAGACCCAGTACTTC. J is TRBJ2-5 and V is TRBV6-5; TRBD2 aligns across 11 bases. The CDR3 spans 15 residues. Germline CDR1 reads MNHEY; CDR2 reads SVGAGI. V was clipped by 4 bases and J by 5 bases; unmatched bases: 6.

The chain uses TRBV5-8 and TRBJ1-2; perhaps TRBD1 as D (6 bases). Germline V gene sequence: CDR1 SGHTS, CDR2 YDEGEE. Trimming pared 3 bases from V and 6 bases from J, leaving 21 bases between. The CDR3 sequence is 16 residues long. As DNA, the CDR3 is TGTGCCAGCAGCTCGGATGGAGGAGGGGGTAGAAATGGCTACACCTTC. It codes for CASSSDGGGGRNGYTF.

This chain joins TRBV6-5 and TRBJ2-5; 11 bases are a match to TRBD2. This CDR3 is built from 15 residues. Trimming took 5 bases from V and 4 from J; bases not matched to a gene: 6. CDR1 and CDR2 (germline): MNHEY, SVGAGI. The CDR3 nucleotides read TGTGCCAGCAGTGGGACTAGCGGAGGGGGAGAGACCCAGTACTTC. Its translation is CASSGTSGGGETQYF.

The CDR3 region has the DNA TGTGCCAGCAGTTATGGGGGGTCTGGCACTGAAGCTTTCTTT. Translated: CASSYGGSGTEAFF. This chain links TRBV6-6 with TRBJ1-1; D possibly corresponds to TRBD1 (5 bases). Per the germline V gene, CDR1 is MNHNY and CDR2 is SVGAGI (reference sequence). The germline V and J ends were trimmed by 3 bases and 4 bases, with 12 bases remaining between them. The CDR3 sequence is 14 residues long.

The CDR3 DNA is TGTGCCAGCAGCTTAGTGCCGGGTGCAGGCGAGCAGTACTTC. Protein: CASSLVPGAGEQYF. This chain joins TRBV7-6 and TRBJ2-7, with no clear D. The length of the CDR3 is 14 residues. Trimming shortened V by 1 base and J by 6 bases, and 13 bases separated the two germline ends. CDR1 and CDR2 (germline): SGHVS, FNYEAQ. Drawing the rest from reference TRBV7-6 and TRBJ2-7, the complete variable domain is GAGVSQSPRYKVTKRGQDVALRCDPISGHVSLYWYRQALGQGPEFLTYFNYEAQQDKSGLPNDRFSAERPEGSISTLTIQRTEQRDSAMYRCASSLVPGAGEQYFGPGTRLTVT.

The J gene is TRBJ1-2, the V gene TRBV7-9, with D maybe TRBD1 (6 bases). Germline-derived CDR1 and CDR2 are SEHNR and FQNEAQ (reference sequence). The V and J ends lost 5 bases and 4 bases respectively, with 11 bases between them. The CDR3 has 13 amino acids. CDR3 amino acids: CASSPRDTYGYTF. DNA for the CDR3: TGTGCCAGCAGCCCCAGGGACACCTATGGCTACACCTTC.

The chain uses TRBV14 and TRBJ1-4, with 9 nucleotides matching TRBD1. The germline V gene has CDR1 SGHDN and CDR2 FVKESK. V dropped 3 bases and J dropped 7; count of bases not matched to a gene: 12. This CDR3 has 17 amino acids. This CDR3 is CASSQGRTGDFVEKLFF. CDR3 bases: TGTGCCAGCAGCCAGGGACGGACAGGGGACTTTGTTGAAAAACTGTTTTTT.